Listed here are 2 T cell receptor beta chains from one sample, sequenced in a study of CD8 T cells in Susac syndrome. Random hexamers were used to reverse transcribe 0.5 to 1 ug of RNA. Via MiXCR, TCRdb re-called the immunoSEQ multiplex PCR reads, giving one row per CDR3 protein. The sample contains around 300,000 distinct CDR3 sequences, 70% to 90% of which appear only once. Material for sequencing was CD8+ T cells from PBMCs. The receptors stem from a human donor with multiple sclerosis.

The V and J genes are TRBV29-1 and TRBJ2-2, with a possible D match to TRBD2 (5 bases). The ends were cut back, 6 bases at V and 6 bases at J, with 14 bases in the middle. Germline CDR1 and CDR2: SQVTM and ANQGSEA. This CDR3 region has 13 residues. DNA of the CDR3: TGCAGCGTCGGAGGCGGTATATCCGGGGAGCTGTTTTTT. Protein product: CSVGGGISGELFF.

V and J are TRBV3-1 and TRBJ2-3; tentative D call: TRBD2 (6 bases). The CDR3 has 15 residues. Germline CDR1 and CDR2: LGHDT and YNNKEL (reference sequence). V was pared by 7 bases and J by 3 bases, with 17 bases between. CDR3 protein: CASTAGPAATDTQYF. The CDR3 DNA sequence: TGTGCCAGCACCGCGGGACCCGCGGCGACAGATACGCAGTATTTT.